This TCR beta chain was recovered during a study of STAT5B mutations in CD4+ large granular lymphocyte leukemia. At the level of the study: The CDR3 'QG' motif was associated with a particular HLA allele among healthy donors.

The CDR3 has 15 amino acids. The germline V gene encodes CDR1 SGHRS and CDR2 YFSETQ. Trimming left V 3 bases short and J 3 bases short, with 13 bases between. Findings and limits, study-wide: 8/27 top patient clones versus 2/35 control clones were TRBV06-family.

Sequenced by immunoSEQ multiplex PCR; TCRdb stores in-frame clones only, minus some. The sample lists tens of thousands of clones, roughly 80% occurring once. About this clone: The antigen remains undetermined.

Buffy coats from healthy blood donors served as controls. Specimen: CD4+ T cells from blood buffy coats. The clonotype originates from a human donor in good health. V gene TRBV5-1 combines with J gene TRBJ1-5; TRBD1 might be the D (5 bases). CDR3 sequence reads: CASSSLGGINQPQHF. The CDR3 DNA is TGCGCCAGCAGCTCCTTGGGGGGGATCAATCAGCCCCAGCATTTT.